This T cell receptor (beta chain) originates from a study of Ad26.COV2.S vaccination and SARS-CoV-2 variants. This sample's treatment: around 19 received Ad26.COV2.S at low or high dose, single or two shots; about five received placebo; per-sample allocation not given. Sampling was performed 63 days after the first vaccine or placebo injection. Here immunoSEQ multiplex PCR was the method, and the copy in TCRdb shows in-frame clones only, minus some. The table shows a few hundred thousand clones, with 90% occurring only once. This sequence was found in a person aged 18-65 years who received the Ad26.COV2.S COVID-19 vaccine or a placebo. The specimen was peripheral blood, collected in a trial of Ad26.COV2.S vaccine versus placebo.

CDR3 nucleotides: TGTGCCAGCAGTTCAGACAGGGGGAACACTGAAGCTTTCTTT. It specifies CASSSDRGNTEAFF. V and J are TRBV27 and TRBJ1-1; 8 nucleotides line up with TRBD1. V gave up 4 bases and J gave up 1 base; unmatched junction bases: 2. The CDR3 has 14 amino acids. Looked up from germline, CDR1 is MNHEY and CDR2 is SMNVEV (reference sequence).